The rows below give T cell receptor beta chains drawn from one sample of a study of shared clonotypes between healthy human individuals. TCRdb's table, derived via immunoSEQ multiplex PCR, lists solely in-frame clones and lacks some. The sample shows millions of clones, about 92% of them seen only once. Sequenced: naive CD8+ T cells from PBMCs. The receptors stem from a man younger than 35 in good health. Some clones in this sample may be carry-over from other donors' samples. CDR3s include the opening cysteine and the closing phenylalanine or tryptophan. D genes are given only for firm matches. Clone size is stated in some rows and not others, as once, few, many or a class when expanded.

>.|TRBJ1-2|TRBV19|16|.
TGTGCCAGTAGTATCTTTTTCGGGGACCGTAACTATGGCTACACCTTC
CASSIFFGDRNYGYTF
>.|TRBJ2-7|TRBV7-9|15|.
TGTGCCAGCACCCCACAAGGGCAGGGGAACTACGAGCAGTACTTC
CASTPQGQGNYEQYF
>.|TRBJ1-2|TRBV6-4|16|.
TGTGCCAGCGGTTGGACATTGAGTTGGCCTAACTATGGCTACACCTTC
CASGWTLSWPNYGYTF
>.|TRBJ2-7|TRBV11-2|12|.
TGTGCCAGCAGCTCTGGGTCCTACGAGCAGTACTTC
CASSSGSYEQYF
>.|TRBJ2-2|TRBV27|12|.
TGTGCCAGCAGTTTATACGCCGGGGAGCTGTTTTTT
CASSLYAGELFF
>.|TRBJ2-7|TRBV21-1|15|.
TGTGCCAGCAGCAAAGCGGAGAGAGGGTTATACGAGCAGTACTTC
CASSKAERGLYEQYF
>.|TRBJ2-1|TRBV18|13|.
TGTGCCAGCTCACCAGGGGCCTTCGACGAGCAGTTCTTC
CASSPGAFDEQFF
>TRBD1|TRBJ2-7|TRBV7-9|14|.
TGTGCCAGCAGCACCCGGACAGGGACCTACGAGCAGTACTTC
CASSTRTGTYEQYF
>.|TRBJ2-7|TRBV7-6|14|.
TGTGCCAGCAGCCTCCGGGTTAGCTCCTACGAGCAGTACTTC
CASSLRVSSYEQYF
>.|TRBJ1-5|TRBV7-9|13|.
TGTGCCAGCAGCTTCACGGAGAGTCAGCCCCAGCATTTT
CASSFTESQPQHF
>.|TRBJ1-2|TRBV4-1|16|.
TGCGCCAGCAGCCAAGATAAAATTGGGAACCGTTATGGCTACACCTTC
CASSQDKIGNRYGYTF
>.|TRBJ2-1|TRBV30|13|once
TGTGCCTGGAGTCGGGTAGCCCTATCAGAGCAGTTCTTC
CAWSRVALSEQFF
>.|TRBJ2-1|TRBV10-2|15|.
TGCGCCAGCAGTGACCCCCAAGGCGCCTACAATGAGCAGTTCTTC
CASSDPQGAYNEQFF
>.|TRBJ1-5|TRBV27|14|.
TGTGCCAGCAGTCCCTACGAGTCCAGGCAGCCCCAGCATTTT
CASSPYESRQPQHF
>.|TRBJ2-7|TRBV30|13|.
TGTGCCTGGAGTGTAATGAGTGGTCACGAGCAGTACTTC
CAWSVMSGHEQYF
>.|TRBJ1-2|TRBV10-3|15|.
TGTGCCATCAGTGAGGGTCTGGGTAGTCACTATGGCTACACCTTC
CAISEGLGSHYGYTF
>.|TRBJ2-1|TRBV11-2|15|once
TGTGCCAGCAGCTTAGTAGTAGGGCTCTACAATGAGCAGTTCTTC
CASSLVVGLYNEQFF
>TRBD1|TRBJ1-2|TRBV11-2|14|few
TGTGCCAGCAACCCACGACAGGGGAACTATGGCTACACCTTC
CASNPRQGNYGYTF
>.|TRBJ2-7|TRBV28|13|.
TGTGCCAGCAGTTTATTCACTTCTTACGAGCAGTACTTC
CASSLFTSYEQYF
>TRBD1|TRBJ2-5|TRBV25-1|16|.
TGTGCCAGCAGTGAACGGGACAGGACCTTCCAAGAGACCCAGTACTTC
CASSERDRTFQETQYF
>.|TRBJ1-5|TRBV4-1|15|few
TGCGCCAGCAGCCCAGATGGACAGCCTGGCCAGCCCCAGCATTTT
CASSPDGQPGQPQHF
>TRBD1|TRBJ1-2|TRBV5-1|16|.
TGCGCCAGCAGCGGGGGAGGGACAGTGAAGTTTTATGGCTACACCTTC
CASSGGGTVKFYGYTF
>.|TRBJ1-5|TRBV21-1|13|.
TGTGCCAGCAGCCCCCGTGTGGGTTCGCCCCAGCATTTT
CASSPRVGSPQHF
>.|TRBJ2-4|TRBV5-6|14|.
TGTGCCAGCAGCCTGTACCGGGACGGAGACATCCAGTACTTC
CASSLYRDGDIQYF
>.|TRBJ2-1|TRBV7-9|10|.
TGTGCCAGCAGCATCAATGAGCAGTTCTTC
CASSINEQFF
>.|TRBJ1-5|TRBV4-1|17|.
TGCGCCAGCAGCCAAGATAGGGCAGGGAAACTTGATCAGCCCCAGCATTTT
CASSQDRAGKLDQPQHF
>TRBD1|TRBJ2-7|TRBV7-9|18|.
TGTGCCAGCAGCTCCAATAACCCGGGACAGGGGGTCCCCTACGAGCAGTACTTC
CASSSNNPGQGVPYEQYF
>TRBD2|TRBJ2-1|TRBV9|18|once
TGTGCCAGCACCCGTAGTCAGAGGGCTAGCGGGCCCAACAATGAGCAGTTCTTC
CASTRSQRASGPNNEQFF